These 24 T cell receptor beta chains came from one sample sequenced in a study of control samples from healthy donors and cancer patients (dated by TCRdb to 2018 to 2020). Libraries were built with the immunoSEQ multiplex PCR assay. TCRdb mirrors the immuneACCESS table, restricted to in-frame sequences. Some clones are absent from its copies; in checked studies, under half trace to an unresolved V gene, and the reason for the others is unknown. The sample table records 90,000 to 100,000 clones; 79% of these occur just once. About 10% of the sample is taken by the ten largest. The sample taken for sequencing was blood. The receptor source for this set is a woman in her 30s in good health.

This clone came up once. The rearrangement uses TRBV5-6 and TRBJ2-3; 8 bases match TRBD2. The trim removed 4 bases at V and 4 bases at J, leaving 8 bases unmatched. The CDR3 extends over 15 amino acids. Germline V lookup: CDR1 SGHDT, CDR2 YYEEEE. The CDR3 nucleotides read TGTGCCAGCAGCCTAGGGACCGGGGGGGCAGATACGCAGTATTTT. This codes for CASSLGTGGADTQYF.

V and J are TRBV19 and TRBJ2-5; TRBD1 matches 8 bases. Trimming cost V 3 bases and J 6 bases; bases outside gene matches: 9. Germline CDR1 is LNHDA and CDR2 is SQIVND (reference sequence). The CDR3 has 15 residues. CDR3 region: CASSIGQGGGQTQYF. The DNA of the CDR3 is TGTGCCAGTAGTATCGGACAGGGTGGGGGTCAGACCCAGTACTTC.

This clone was picked up one time. This chain joins TRBV25-1 and TRBJ2-7, with TRBD1 identical over 9 bases. The J segment lost 5 bases and the V segment lost 3 bases, leaving 11 bases of the junction unmatched. CDR1 and CDR2 from the germline V gene are MGHDK and SYGVNS. The CDR3 has 16 residues. The CDR3 protein is CASSDPLRDRDHEQYF. DNA of the CDR3: TGTGCCAGCAGTGACCCCCTCCGGGACAGGGACCACGAGCAGTACTTC.

This clone was seen only a few times. The gene calls are TRBV11-2 and TRBJ1-2; D perhaps matches TRBD1 (6 bases). This CDR3 is built from 13 residues. V shed 1 base and J shed 9 bases, with 12 bases lying between them. Germline CDR1 SGHAT, CDR2 FQNNGV. The CDR3 nucleotides are TGTGCCAGCAGCTTAGGGACAGCGCCGCGCTACACCTTC. This translates into CASSLGTAPRYTF.

The chain is built from TRBV28 and TRBJ1-1, with a weak D call TRBD1 (6 bases). Germline CDR1 is MDHEN and CDR2 is SYDVKM. The CDR3 is 13 residues long. V was shortened by 7 bases and J by 0 bases, with 9 bases between the two germline ends. The CDR3 DNA follows: TGTGCCAGCAAGGGGGACCTGAACACTGAAGCTTTCTTT. Translation: CASKGDLNTEAFF.

The chain carries TRBV6-1 and TRBJ1-4; D is possibly TRBD1 (6 bases). CDR1 and CDR2 from the germline V gene are MNHNS and SASEGT. Trimming removed 4 bases from V and 0 bases from J, with 12 bases in between. The CDR3 is 16 residues long. CDR3 residues: CASSGFRGATNEKLFF. The CDR3 nucleotides are TGTGCCAGCAGTGGATTCAGGGGCGCAACTAATGAAAAACTGTTTTTT.

The chain couples TRBV6-6 to TRBJ1-2, with TRBD1 identical over 9 bases. Germline-derived CDR1 and CDR2 are MNHNY and SVGAGI (reference sequence). The ends lost 3 bases at V and 8 bases at J; junction bases unmatched: 10. The CDR3 loop spans 15 amino acids. In DNA form, the CDR3 reads TGTGCCAGCAGTTATTCTCCGGGACAGGGAGGCGGCTACACCTTC. Amino acids: CASSYSPGQGGGYTF.

The rearrangement joins TRBV27 to TRBJ1-5, with a tentative D call TRBD1 (5 bases). Trimming shortened V by 5 bases and J by 3 bases, and 14 bases separated the two germline ends. The CDR3 extends over 15 amino acids. The germline gives CDR1 MNHEY, CDR2 SMNVEV (reference sequence). The CDR3 here is CASSPQGMTNQPQHF. CDR3 DNA sequence: TGTGCCAGCAGTCCTCAGGGTATGACCAATCAGCCCCAGCATTTT.

Here the CDR3 DNA reads TGCAGCGTTGAATTTGGACAGGGCGGACAGCCCCAGCATTTT. As protein: CSVEFGQGGQPQHF. This sequence joins TRBV29-1 and TRBJ1-5; 8 bases are a match to TRBD1. The J segment lost 7 bases and the V segment lost 2 bases, leaving 7 bases of the junction unmatched. The V gene's germline CDR1 is SQVTM and CDR2 ANQGSEA. The CDR3 is 14 residues long.

The rearrangement links TRBV7-2 to TRBJ2-3, with TRBD2 identical over 12 bases. In germline, CDR1 is SGHTA, CDR2 FQGNSA. V shed 5 bases and J 6 bases; nucleotides not matched to a gene: 6. This CDR3 has 15 residues. CDR3 sequence: CASSPRLAGADTQYF. In DNA, the CDR3 is TGTGCCAGCAGCCCGAGACTAGCGGGGGCCGATACGCAGTATTTT.

This chain connects TRBV6-2 or TRBV6-3 to TRBJ2-2; 8 bases align to TRBD2. J gave up 6 bases and V 5 bases, and 5 bases lay outside the gene matches. Germline-derived CDR1 and CDR2 are MNHEY and SVGEGT. There are 14 residues in the CDR3. This CDR3 reads CASSPGLDSGELFF. CDR3 DNA: TGTGCCAGCAGTCCGGGACTAGATTCCGGGGAGCTGTTTTTT.

The chain carries TRBV5-6 and TRBJ2-7, with D perhaps matching TRBD1 or TRBD2 (5 bases each). V dropped 4 bases and J dropped 6 bases, with 23 bases sitting between them. CDR1 and CDR2 from the germline V gene are SGHDT and YYEEEE. This CDR3 is 16 amino acids long. The CDR3 sequence: CASSETGTGLLSEQYF. For the CDR3, the DNA is TGTGCCAGCAGCGAAACCGGGACGGGCCTCTTAAGCGAGCAGTACTTC.

The rearrangement links TRBV4-1 to TRBJ1-5; D ambiguous. The V gene lost 1 base and the J gene lost 4 bases, with 5 bases spanning the gap. The CDR3 length is 13 residues. Germline V gives CDR1 MGHRA, CDR2 YSYEKL. In DNA, the CDR3 is TGCGCCAGCAGCCAAGGAGGTAATCAGCCCCAGCATTTT. The encoded protein is CASSQGGNQPQHF.

This chain uses TRBV18 with TRBJ2-1; 11 nucleotides match TRBD2. This CDR3 comprises 15 residues. V shed 3 bases, J shed 2 bases, and the junction held 0 bases outside the gene matches. Germline V gene lookup returns CDR1 KGHSH and CDR2 LQKENI. The CDR3 protein is CASSPSGGAYNEQFF. The DNA for the CDR3 is TGTGCCAGCTCACCTAGCGGGGGGGCCTACAATGAGCAGTTCTTC.

The chain uses TRBV5-6 and TRBJ2-3; 12 bases fit TRBD2. This CDR3 is 16 amino acids long. Germline assignment: CDR1 SGHDT and CDR2 YYEEEE. The J segment lost 4 bases and the V segment lost 1 base, leaving 4 bases of the junction unmatched. CDR3 loop: CASSLRASGGADTQYF. Here the CDR3 DNA reads TGTGCCAGCAGCTTGCGCGCTAGCGGGGGGGCAGATACGCAGTATTTT.

The CDR3 sequence is CASSLGHRGPNSPLHF. CDR3 DNA sequence: TGTGCCAGCAGCTTAGGCCACAGGGGGCCTAATTCACCCCTCCACTTT. V gene TRBV7-2 combines with J gene TRBJ1-6; 9 bases match TRBD1. The germline V gene encodes CDR1 SGHTA and CDR2 FQGNSA. This CDR3 has 16 residues. V lost 1 base and J lost 6; bases outside the gene matches: 4.

The J gene is TRBJ2-5, the V gene TRBV5-1; D may be TRBD1 or TRBD2 (6 bases each). The CDR3 is 13 residues long. The V gene lost 5 bases and the J gene lost 4 bases, with 12 bases spanning the gap. Germline lookup yields CDR1 SGHRS and CDR2 YFSETQ. The CDR3 loop is CASSSGEVETQYF. The CDR3 DNA sequence: TGCGCCAGCAGTTCAGGGGAGGTAGAGACCCAGTACTTC.

The chain has TRBV30 and TRBJ1-1, with D tentatively TRBD1 (6 bases). The CDR3 is 14 amino acids. V was clipped by 7 bases and J by 1 base, with 16 bases between them. CDR1 GTSNPN and CDR2 SVGIG come from the germline V gene (reference sequence). CDR3 region: CAYTPGHPNTEAFF. The CDR3 DNA reads as TGTGCCTATACACCGGGACACCCGAACACTGAAGCTTTCTTT.

The chain is built from TRBV19 and TRBJ1-1; the D gene is possibly TRBD1 (5 bases). The ends were cut back, 3 bases at V and 5 bases at J, with 13 bases in the middle. The CDR3 totals 14 residues. The V gene's germline CDR1 is LNHDA and CDR2 SQIVND (reference sequence). CDR3 protein: CASSIGSGRTEAFF. For the CDR3, the DNA is TGTGCCAGTAGTATCGGGTCAGGGAGGACTGAAGCTTTCTTT.

The J gene is TRBJ1-2, the V gene TRBV3-1 (or the pseudogene TRBV3-2), with 10 bases fitting TRBD1. This CDR3 comprises 15 residues. Germline V gene sequence: CDR1 LGHDT, CDR2 YNNKEL (reference sequence). The V and J ends lost 1 base and 2 bases, in that order; junction bases with no gene match: 1. The DNA of the CDR3 is TGTGCCAGCAGCCAAGGGGACAGGGGAAACTATGGCTACACCTTC. This codes for CASSQGDRGNYGYTF.

V usage is TRBV7-9 and J usage is TRBJ2-3, with D hard to call. The germline CDR1 and CDR2 sequences are SEHNR and FQNEAQ (reference sequence). The CDR3 is made up of 14 amino acids. Trimming took 0 bases from V and 2 from J, leaving 6 bases between them. CDR3 nucleotides: TGTGCCAGCAGCTTAGCACAGTACACAGATACGCAGTATTTT. This encodes CASSLAQYTDTQYF.

This chain uses TRBV29-1 with TRBJ2-5, with 7 bases matching TRBD1. CDR3 length: 13 amino acids. The germline V gene has CDR1 SQVTM and CDR2 ANQGSEA. J gave up 4 bases and V 4 bases, and 6 bases lay outside the gene matches. This CDR3 is CSVGNDRAETQYF. In DNA, the CDR3 is TGCAGCGTTGGAAATGACAGGGCAGAGACCCAGTACTTC.

This chain uses TRBV7-3 with TRBJ2-1; the D gene is possibly TRBD1 (5 bases). Trimming shortened V by 8 bases and J by 2 bases, and 10 bases separated the two germline ends. The CDR3 contains 13 residues. Germline V gene sequence: CDR1 SGHTA, CDR2 FQGTGA. DNA for the CDR3: TGTGCCAGCTCTGACAGTACCTACAATGAGCAGTTCTTC. Its translation is CASSDSTYNEQFF.

The V gene is TRBV7-9, the J gene TRBJ1-2; possible D gene TRBD1, 6 bases. V lost 5 bases, J lost 6 bases, and 25 bases lay in between. This CDR3 is built from 17 residues. CDR1 and CDR2 from the germline V gene are SEHNR and FQNEAQ (reference sequence). CDR3 DNA: TGTGCCAGCAGCACGGCGACAGGCAGTAAAAAATATAATGGCTACACCTTC. Translating gives CASSTATGSKKYNGYTF.